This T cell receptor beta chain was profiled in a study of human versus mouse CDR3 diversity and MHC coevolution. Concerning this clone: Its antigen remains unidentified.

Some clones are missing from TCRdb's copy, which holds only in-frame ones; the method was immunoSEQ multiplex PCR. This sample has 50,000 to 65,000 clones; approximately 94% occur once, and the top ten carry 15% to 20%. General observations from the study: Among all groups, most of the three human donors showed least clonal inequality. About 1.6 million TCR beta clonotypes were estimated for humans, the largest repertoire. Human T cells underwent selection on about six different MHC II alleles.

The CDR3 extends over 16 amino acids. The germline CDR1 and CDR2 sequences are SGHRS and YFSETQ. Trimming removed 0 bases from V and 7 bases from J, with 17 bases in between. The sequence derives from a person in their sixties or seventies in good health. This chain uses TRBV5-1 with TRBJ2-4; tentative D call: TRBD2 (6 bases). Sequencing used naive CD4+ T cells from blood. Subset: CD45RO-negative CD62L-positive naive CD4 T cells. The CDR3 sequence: CASSLAMAQGRNIQYF. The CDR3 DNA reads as TGCGCCAGCAGCTTGGCCATGGCGCAAGGGAGGAACATTCAGTACTTC.